A selection of T cell receptor beta chains follows, all from one sample in a study. Using its own MiXCR run on the RT-PCR reads, TCRdb lists one record per CDR3 protein. The data contain about 700,000 distinct CDR3 sequences, approximately 15% of them singletons. The sample was memory CD4+ T cells from blood. These receptors all come from a female donor in good health, serving as a healthy control. The CDR3 runs from the conserved cysteine through the conserved F or W. Fields, in order: V gene, D gene, clone size, J gene, CDR3 DNA, CDR3 protein. D genes are given only for firm matches. The size field is filled for only some rows; it gives once, few, many or a size class.

>TRBV12-3/TRBV12-4|TRBD1|many|TRBJ1-2
TGTGCCAGCAGGTGGGGGCAGGGGGACTATGGCTACACCTTC
CASRWGQGDYGYTF
>TRBV11-2|TRBD2|few|TRBJ2-5
TGTGCCAGCAGCTTAGTTATAGCGGGCCAAGAGACCCAGTACTTC
CASSLVIAGQETQYF
>TRBV12-3/TRBV12-4|.|.|TRBJ1-2
TGTGCCAGCAGTTCTACCTTACTGGGCACACCGAAAGGAGGCTATGGCTACACCTTC
CASSSTLLGTPKGGYGYTF
>TRBV20-1|TRBD2|few|TRBJ2-1
TGCAGTGCTACCCCTCTGCGGGGGGCCCCTTCTTACAATGAGCAGTTCTTC
CSATPLRGAPSYNEQFF
>TRBV20-1|TRBD2|many|TRBJ2-1
TGCAGTGCTAGAGAGGGGAGGGCCGGGAATGAGCAGTTCTTC
CSAREGRAGNEQFF
>TRBV6-2/TRBV6-3|.|few|TRBJ1-5
TGTGCCAGCAGTTACAATGGAGCTTGGCAGCCCCAGCATTTT
CASSYNGAWQPQHF
>TRBV30|TRBD1|.|TRBJ2-7
TGTGCCTGGAATCCGGGACAGGGCGTCGAGCAGTACTTC
CAWNPGQGVEQYF
>TRBV7-8|TRBD1|.|TRBJ1-6
TGTGCCAGCAGCGGACAGGGTGTTCTGAATTCACCCCTCCACTTT
CASSGQGVLNSPLHF
>TRBV3-1|.|few|TRBJ1-3
TGTGCCAGCAGCCAAATTGACTCTGGAAACACCATATATTTT
CASSQIDSGNTIYF
>TRBV12-3/TRBV12-4|.|few|TRBJ1-3
TGTGCCACCTTTCGAACAGGTTCTGGAAACACCATATATTTT
CATFRTGSGNTIYF
>TRBV2|.|.|TRBJ1-5
TGTGCCAGCAGTCCTAGCCTGGGGGGCAATCAGCCCCAGCATTTT
CASSPSLGGNQPQHF